These T cell receptor beta chains were read from a single sample in a study of beta chain features in type 1 diabetes. The repertoire was sequenced with immunoSEQ multiplex PCR; TCRdb's copy has only in-frame clones and lacks some. The profile covers hundreds of thousands of clones, with 10% to 15% appearing a single time and approximately 0.015% taken by the ten largest. Sequencing was done on a sample of naive CD4+ T cells from blood. These receptors were collected from a man between 18 and 35 years old in good health. Both conserved end residues are part of each CDR3. D genes are given only for firm matches. Clone size is given for some rows only: seen once, a few or many times, or a class if the clone is expanded.

j_call: TRBJ2-2; v_call: TRBV9; d_call: TRBD2; clone_size: few; cdr3_aa: CASSGTSGRAGGELFF; cdr3_nt: TGTGCCAGCAGCGGAACTAGCGGGAGGGCCGGCGGGGAGCTGTTTTTT
j_call: TRBJ2-3; v_call: TRBV7-6; d_call: TRBD2; clone_size: few; cdr3_aa: CASSLVLAGDADTQYF; cdr3_nt: TGTGCCAGCAGCTTAGTGCTCGCGGGAGATGCAGATACGCAGTATTTT
j_call: TRBJ1-2; v_call: TRBV7-9; d_call: TRBD1; clone_size: few; cdr3_aa: CASSYRIGTEDYGYTF; cdr3_nt: TGTGCCAGCAGCTACCGAATTGGGACAGAAGACTATGGCTACACCTTC
j_call: TRBJ2-7; v_call: TRBV30; d_call: TRBD1; clone_size: .; cdr3_aa: CAWKRTGNAYEQYF; cdr3_nt: TGTGCCTGGAAGCGGACAGGGAACGCCTACGAGCAGTACTTC
j_call: TRBJ1-2; v_call: TRBV30; d_call: TRBD1; clone_size: few; cdr3_aa: CAWRQGAGYGYTF; cdr3_nt: TGTGCCTGGCGACAGGGGGCGGGTTATGGCTACACCTTC
j_call: TRBJ2-1; v_call: TRBV4-2; d_call: .; clone_size: .; cdr3_aa: CVSSQDNRPNEQFF; cdr3_nt: TGTGTCAGCAGCCAGGACAACCGACCCAATGAGCAGTTCTTC
j_call: TRBJ2-3; v_call: TRBV27; d_call: TRBD1; clone_size: .; cdr3_aa: CASSPPLGTASTDTQYF; cdr3_nt: TGTGCCAGCAGTCCACCCTTGGGGACAGCTAGCACAGATACGCAGTATTTT
j_call: TRBJ2-7; v_call: TRBV7-9; d_call: TRBD1; clone_size: .; cdr3_aa: CASSKEFGQGAGEQYF; cdr3_nt: TGTGCCAGCAGCAAAGAATTTGGACAGGGGGCCGGGGAGCAGTACTTC
j_call: TRBJ2-7; v_call: TRBV11-2; d_call: .; clone_size: few; cdr3_aa: CASSSGATGLVPYEQYF; cdr3_nt: TGTGCCAGCAGCTCCGGAGCTACAGGGTTGGTCCCCTACGAGCAGTACTTC
j_call: TRBJ2-1; v_call: TRBV5-1; d_call: .; clone_size: .; cdr3_aa: CASSLGEVNEQFF; cdr3_nt: TGCGCCAGCAGCTTGGGGGAGGTTAATGAGCAGTTCTTC
j_call: TRBJ1-5; v_call: TRBV25-1; d_call: .; clone_size: .; cdr3_aa: CASSEYLGNQPQHF; cdr3_nt: TGTGCCAGCAGTGAATATCTAGGCAATCAGCCCCAGCATTTT
j_call: TRBJ2-1; v_call: TRBV7-9; d_call: .; clone_size: .; cdr3_aa: CASSLSASLNEQFF; cdr3_nt: TGTGCCAGCAGCTTATCGGCTAGTCTCAATGAGCAGTTCTTC
j_call: TRBJ2-7; v_call: TRBV5-6; d_call: TRBD1; clone_size: .; cdr3_aa: CASSSRGYEQYF; cdr3_nt: TGTGCCAGCAGCAGCAGGGGGTACGAGCAGTACTTC
j_call: TRBJ2-1; v_call: TRBV9; d_call: .; clone_size: .; cdr3_aa: CASSPNRGGGEQFF; cdr3_nt: TGTGCCAGCAGCCCGAACAGGGGAGGAGGTGAGCAGTTCTTC
j_call: TRBJ2-1; v_call: TRBV4-3; d_call: TRBD2; clone_size: .; cdr3_aa: CASSQGASGNGNEQFF; cdr3_nt: TGCGCCAGCAGCCAAGGTGCTAGCGGTAATGGCAATGAGCAGTTCTTC
j_call: TRBJ1-5; v_call: TRBV15; d_call: TRBD1; clone_size: .; cdr3_aa: CATSPHAGGGGQPQHF; cdr3_nt: TGTGCCACCAGCCCCCACGCAGGGGGCGGTGGACAGCCCCAGCATTTT
j_call: TRBJ1-3; v_call: TRBV4-2; d_call: TRBD1; clone_size: .; cdr3_aa: CASSQVQGPFSGNTIYF; cdr3_nt: TGTGCCAGCAGCCAAGTACAGGGGCCATTCTCTGGAAACACCATATATTTT
j_call: TRBJ2-2; v_call: TRBV30; d_call: TRBD2; clone_size: few; cdr3_aa: CAWSWASGNTGELFF; cdr3_nt: TGTGCCTGGAGTTGGGCTAGCGGTAACACCGGGGAGCTGTTTTTT
j_call: TRBJ2-3; v_call: TRBV9; d_call: TRBD2; clone_size: .; cdr3_aa: CASSVQLAANTDTQYF; cdr3_nt: TGTGCCAGCAGCGTACAACTAGCGGCTAACACAGATACGCAGTATTTT
j_call: TRBJ2-1; v_call: TRBV5-4; d_call: TRBD1; clone_size: few; cdr3_aa: CASSLDRGVYNEQFF; cdr3_nt: TGTGCCAGCAGCCTGGACAGGGGCGTCTACAATGAGCAGTTCTTC
j_call: TRBJ1-1; v_call: TRBV7-9; d_call: .; clone_size: many; cdr3_aa: CASSLVAGLNTEAFF; cdr3_nt: TGTGCCAGCAGCTTAGTGGCAGGCTTGAACACTGAAGCTTTCTTT
j_call: TRBJ2-7; v_call: TRBV30; d_call: .; clone_size: .; cdr3_aa: CAWSVRSEQYF; cdr3_nt: TGTGCCTGGAGTGTACGATCCGAGCAGTACTTC
j_call: TRBJ1-6; v_call: TRBV28; d_call: TRBD1; clone_size: .; cdr3_aa: CASSPRTGGWSPLHF; cdr3_nt: TGTGCCAGCAGCCCTCGGACAGGGGGTTGGTCACCCCTCCACTTT
j_call: TRBJ2-3; v_call: TRBV30; d_call: TRBD2; clone_size: .; cdr3_aa: CAWSAGTSGIFTDTQYF; cdr3_nt: TGTGCCTGGAGTGCCGGGACTAGCGGGATCTTCACAGATACGCAGTATTTT
j_call: TRBJ2-5; v_call: TRBV7-2; d_call: TRBD2; clone_size: once; cdr3_aa: CASSLEAGVFFRTQYF; cdr3_nt: TGTGCCAGCAGCTTAGAAGCGGGAGTATTTTTCCGGACCCAGTACTTC
j_call: TRBJ2-7; v_call: TRBV7-9; d_call: TRBD2; clone_size: few; cdr3_aa: CASRPPGLAGDEQYF; cdr3_nt: TGTGCCAGCAGGCCCCCGGGACTAGCGGGAGACGAGCAGTACTTC
j_call: TRBJ2-2; v_call: TRBV10-3; d_call: .; clone_size: few; cdr3_aa: CAISGFQGANTGELFF; cdr3_nt: TGTGCCATCAGTGGATTCCAGGGCGCGAACACCGGGGAGCTGTTTTTT
j_call: TRBJ1-5; v_call: TRBV28; d_call: TRBD1; clone_size: .; cdr3_aa: CASSSAGQVSNQPQHF; cdr3_nt: TGTGCCAGCAGTTCCGCTGGACAGGTTAGCAATCAGCCCCAGCATTTT
j_call: TRBJ2-7; v_call: TRBV29-1; d_call: TRBD1; clone_size: many; cdr3_aa: CSVAQGQGPHEQYF; cdr3_nt: TGCAGCGTTGCCCAGGGACAGGGACCCCACGAGCAGTACTTC
j_call: TRBJ2-7; v_call: TRBV11-2; d_call: .; clone_size: few; cdr3_aa: CASSLVRRTYEQYF; cdr3_nt: TGTGCCAGCAGCTTAGTTAGGAGAACCTACGAGCAGTACTTC
j_call: TRBJ1-1; v_call: TRBV5-4; d_call: TRBD1; clone_size: few; cdr3_aa: CASSAGQGATEAFF; cdr3_nt: TGTGCCAGCAGCGCGGGACAGGGGGCCACTGAAGCTTTCTTT
j_call: TRBJ2-2; v_call: TRBV7-2; d_call: .; clone_size: .; cdr3_aa: CASSLGRPGVFF; cdr3_nt: TGTGCCAGCAGCTTAGGGAGGCCCGGGGTGTTTTTT
j_call: TRBJ2-3; v_call: TRBV4-3; d_call: .; clone_size: few; cdr3_aa: CASSQDLNSETDTQYF; cdr3_nt: TGCGCCAGCAGCCAAGATCTTAATAGTGAAACAGATACGCAGTATTTT
j_call: TRBJ1-3; v_call: TRBV30; d_call: .; clone_size: .; cdr3_aa: CAWRGGRISGNTIYF; cdr3_nt: TGTGCCTGGAGGGGAGGACGGATCTCTGGAAACACCATATATTTT
j_call: TRBJ1-2; v_call: TRBV29-1; d_call: .; clone_size: .; cdr3_aa: CSVATGGDGYTF; cdr3_nt: TGCAGCGTTGCAACAGGTGGGGATGGCTACACCTTC
j_call: TRBJ2-7; v_call: TRBV28; d_call: .; clone_size: .; cdr3_aa: CASSHSYEQYF; cdr3_nt: TGTGCCAGCAGTCATTCCTACGAGCAGTACTTC
j_call: TRBJ1-6; v_call: TRBV5-4; d_call: .; clone_size: .; cdr3_aa: CASSQDYLNGNSPLHF; cdr3_nt: TGTGCCAGCAGCCAAGACTATCTAAATGGGAATTCACCCCTCCACTTT
j_call: TRBJ2-7; v_call: TRBV1; d_call: .; clone_size: few; cdr3_aa: CTSSLSGSTTYEQYF; cdr3_nt: TGCACCAGCAGCCTTTCCGGGAGTACTACCTACGAGCAGTACTTC
j_call: TRBJ2-5; v_call: TRBV4-3; d_call: .; clone_size: few; cdr3_aa: CASSQARTVSPETQYF; cdr3_nt: TGCGCCAGCAGCCAGGCCAGGACTGTTTCTCCAGAGACCCAGTACTTC
j_call: TRBJ1-1; v_call: TRBV23-1; d_call: .; clone_size: few; cdr3_aa: CASSQSQGASPEAFF; cdr3_nt: TGCGCCAGCAGTCAGTCACAGGGAGCGAGCCCTGAAGCTTTCTTT
j_call: TRBJ2-3; v_call: TRBV5-1; d_call: TRBD1; clone_size: .; cdr3_aa: CASSFGQGQYF; cdr3_nt: TGCGCCAGCAGCTTTGGACAGGGACAGTATTTT
j_call: TRBJ2-7; v_call: TRBV28; d_call: .; clone_size: .; cdr3_aa: CASIGSRSYEQYF; cdr3_nt: TGTGCCAGCATTGGCAGTCGATCCTACGAGCAGTACTTC
j_call: TRBJ1-2; v_call: TRBV21-1; d_call: .; clone_size: few; cdr3_aa: CASSTRPLNTF; cdr3_nt: TGTGCCAGCAGCACTCGTCCACTAAATACCTTC
j_call: TRBJ1-6; v_call: TRBV6-5; d_call: .; clone_size: few; cdr3_aa: CASGSHSSYNSPLHF; cdr3_nt: TGTGCCAGCGGTTCCCACAGCTCCTATAATTCACCCCTCCACTTT
j_call: TRBJ1-1; v_call: TRBV6-6; d_call: .; clone_size: .; cdr3_aa: CASSYPRNTEAFF; cdr3_nt: TGTGCCAGCAGTTATCCCCGGAACACTGAAGCTTTCTTT
j_call: TRBJ1-2; v_call: TRBV7-3; d_call: TRBD1; clone_size: few; cdr3_aa: CASSFEPQGANYGYTF; cdr3_nt: TGTGCCAGCAGCTTCGAACCACAGGGGGCCAACTATGGCTACACCTTC
j_call: TRBJ1-1; v_call: TRBV2; d_call: .; clone_size: few; cdr3_aa: CASSVANTEAFF; cdr3_nt: TGTGCCAGCAGTGTGGCCAACACTGAAGCTTTCTTT
j_call: TRBJ1-2; v_call: TRBV2; d_call: .; clone_size: .; cdr3_aa: CASREDTNYGYTF; cdr3_nt: TGTGCCAGCAGGGAGGATACGAACTATGGCTACACCTTC
j_call: TRBJ1-2; v_call: TRBV5-4; d_call: TRBD1; clone_size: few; cdr3_aa: CASSQTGRGYTF; cdr3_nt: TGTGCCAGCAGCCAGACAGGGCGCGGCTACACCTTC
j_call: TRBJ1-1; v_call: TRBV6-6; d_call: .; clone_size: .; cdr3_aa: CASSIQGNTEAFF; cdr3_nt: TGTGCCAGCAGCATACAGGGGAACACTGAAGCTTTCTTT
j_call: TRBJ2-2; v_call: TRBV6-5; d_call: .; clone_size: .; cdr3_aa: CASRRYGGNTGELFF; cdr3_nt: TGTGCCAGCAGACGATACGGGGGTAACACCGGGGAGCTGTTTTTT
j_call: TRBJ2-3; v_call: TRBV15; d_call: .; clone_size: .; cdr3_aa: CATSRQASDTQYF; cdr3_nt: TGTGCCACCAGCAGACAGGCGTCAGATACGCAGTATTTT
j_call: TRBJ2-7; v_call: TRBV29-1; d_call: TRBD1; clone_size: many; cdr3_aa: CSAEPGTGGYEQYF; cdr3_nt: TGCAGCGCCGAGCCCGGGACAGGGGGCTACGAGCAGTACTTC
j_call: TRBJ2-3; v_call: TRBV5-1; d_call: .; clone_size: .; cdr3_aa: CASLRGTLGTDTQYF; cdr3_nt: TGCGCCAGCCTCCGTGGGACTCTGGGCACAGATACGCAGTATTTT
j_call: TRBJ2-1; v_call: TRBV15; d_call: TRBD2; clone_size: few; cdr3_aa: CATSREGSGTRNEQFF; cdr3_nt: TGTGCCACCAGCAGAGAGGGGAGCGGGACTCGAAATGAGCAGTTCTTC
j_call: TRBJ1-5; v_call: TRBV28; d_call: TRBD1; clone_size: few; cdr3_aa: CASGRGGSRQPQHF; cdr3_nt: TGTGCCAGCGGGCGAGGGGGCTCACGACAGCCCCAGCATTTT
j_call: TRBJ2-3; v_call: TRBV7-3; d_call: TRBD1; clone_size: .; cdr3_aa: CASSLTTGTGNTQYF; cdr3_nt: TGTGCCAGCAGCTTAACAACCGGGACAGGAAATACGCAGTATTTT
j_call: TRBJ1-2; v_call: TRBV9; d_call: .; clone_size: .; cdr3_aa: CASSRLGAGSNYGYTF; cdr3_nt: TGTGCCAGCAGCCGCCTAGGGGCAGGGTCGAACTATGGCTACACCTTC
j_call: TRBJ2-1; v_call: TRBV27; d_call: TRBD2; clone_size: few; cdr3_aa: CASSLRLAGLYNEQFF; cdr3_nt: TGTGCCAGCAGTTTACGGCTAGCGGGGTTATACAATGAGCAGTTCTTC
j_call: TRBJ2-2; v_call: TRBV10-3; d_call: TRBD1; clone_size: .; cdr3_aa: CAITDREAGELFF; cdr3_nt: TGTGCCATCACCGACAGGGAAGCCGGGGAGCTGTTTTTT